A selection of T cell receptor beta chains follows, all from one sample in a study of OX40 agonist ivuxolimab in advanced cancers. The assay was immunoSEQ multiplex PCR, and TCRdb's table has in-frame clones only and misses some. The sample contains roughly 60,000 clones, 86% of which appear only once. The sample here was CD4+ or CD8+ T cells sorted from blood, taken in a trial of the OX40 agonist ivuxolimab. These receptors were taken from an adult with an advanced solid tumor such as melanoma, head and neck, liver or kidney cancer. The CDR3 runs from the conserved cysteine through the conserved F or W. D genes are given only for firm matches. Expanded clones are given a class, and other clones once, few, many or no size at all.

clone_size | j_call | v_call | d_call | cdr3_nt | cdr3_aa
NA | TRBJ2-4 | TRBV13 | TRBD1 | TGTGCCAGCAGCTTAGGGGGACAGGGGGTGAACATTCAGTACTTC | CASSLGGQGVNIQYF
NA | TRBJ1-1 | TRBV18 | NA | TGTGCCAGCTCACCATCGCAGGGAACTGAAGCTTTCTTT | CASSPSQGTEAFF
NA | TRBJ1-2 | TRBV18 | NA | TGTGCCAGCTCACCAAACGCCGACTATGGCTACACCTTC | CASSPNADYGYTF
NA | TRBJ1-3 | TRBV7-2 | NA | TGTGCCAGCAGCCAGACACAGGGTTACTCTGGAAACACCATATATTTT | CASSQTQGYSGNTIYF
NA | TRBJ1-3 | TRBV19 | TRBD1 | TGTGCCAGTAGTCATGGACAGGGCTACTCTGGAAACACCATATATTTT | CASSHGQGYSGNTIYF
few | TRBJ2-3 | TRBV11-2 | TRBD2 | TGTGCCAGCAAACTAGCGGGGGATGATACGCAGTATTTT | CASKLAGDDTQYF
NA | TRBJ1-5 | TRBV30 | NA | TGTGCCTGGAGTCTACACGGGGAGGGGTTCAATCAGCCCCAGCATTTT | CAWSLHGEGFNQPQHF
NA | TRBJ2-5 | TRBV28 | NA | TGTGCCAGCAGTTTGCTTAGGACAGAATTTAAAGAGACCCAGTACTTC | CASSLLRTEFKETQYF
NA | TRBJ2-1 | TRBV4-2 | TRBD2 | TGTGCCAGCAGCCATGGACGGGGGGGCGATGAGCAGTTCTTC | CASSHGRGGDEQFF
NA | TRBJ1-2 | TRBV5-1 | TRBD1 | TGCGCCAGCAAGGAAGGGGACAGGGGCAATGGCTACACCTTC | CASKEGDRGNGYTF
NA | TRBJ1-4 | TRBV19 | TRBD1 | TGTGCCAGTAGTGCAGCAAGACAGGGGGATGAAAAACTGTTTTTT | CASSAARQGDEKLFF
NA | TRBJ2-3 | TRBV27 | NA | TGTGCCAGCAGATCCAGACAGGACCATACGCAGTATTTT | CASRSRQDHTQYF
few | TRBJ1-4 | TRBV6-5 | NA | TGTGCCAGCAGTTACAGGGGTCGAGAGTACAATGAAAAACTGTTTTTT | CASSYRGREYNEKLFF
NA | TRBJ1-4 | TRBV5-5 | TRBD1 | TGTGCCAGCAACACAGGGGTTATCAATAATGAAAAACTGTTTTTT | CASNTGVINNEKLFF
NA | TRBJ2-7 | TRBV28 | NA | TGTGCCAGCGGACTTACAGGGCAGTACTTC | CASGLTGQYF
few | TRBJ2-2 | TRBV30 | NA | TGTGCCTTCAGGGAGGGGGGTTATACCGGGGAGCTGTTTTTT | CAFREGGYTGELFF
once | TRBJ2-5 | TRBV10-3 | TRBD1 | TGTGCCATCAGTGCCGTGACAGGGGGCAGTGGAGAGACCCAGTACTTC | CAISAVTGGSGETQYF
NA | TRBJ1-6 | TRBV7-2 | NA | TGTGCCAGCAGCTTAGATCAGGGAGGCAGCTCCTATAATTCACCCCTCCACTTT | CASSLDQGGSSYNSPLHF
once | TRBJ2-3 | TRBV2 | TRBD2 | TGTGCCAGCAGTGAAGTGGGCGGGGGGCCCGGGACGCAGTATTTT | CASSEVGGGPGTQYF
NA | TRBJ1-6 | TRBV6-1 | TRBD1 | TGTGCCAGCAGTCTTAGGACAGGGCCTTCACCCCTCCACTTT | CASSLRTGPSPLHF
NA | TRBJ1-1 | TRBV6-5 | NA | TGTGCCAGCAGTTACTTGGAGAACACTGAAGCTTTCTTT | CASSYLENTEAFF
NA | TRBJ1-2 | TRBV6-5 | TRBD1 | TGTGCCAGCTTTGGACAGGGCCGTCTGGGGGGCTACACCTTC | CASFGQGRLGGYTF
NA | TRBJ1-1 | TRBV25-1 | NA | TGTGCCAGCAGTGAGGGCTGGGGCTGGGTCGGGAGCACTGAAGCTTTCTTT | CASSEGWGWVGSTEAFF
NA | TRBJ2-7 | TRBV4-2 | NA | TGTGCCAGCAGCCGCGTCCTCTCCTACGAGCAGTACTTC | CASSRVLSYEQYF
NA | TRBJ1-1 | TRBV9 | NA | TGTGCCAGCAGCCCTAGGGTAGTATTAACTGAAGCTTTCTTT | CASSPRVVLTEAFF
few | TRBJ1-2 | TRBV14 | NA | TGTGCCAGCAGCCAGGGGCCACTTAACTATGGCTACACCTTC | CASSQGPLNYGYTF
NA | TRBJ1-5 | TRBV5-1 | TRBD1 | TGCGCCAGCAGCTTAGACCCAGGGGGGCCCCAGCATTTT | CASSLDPGGPQHF
NA | TRBJ1-5 | TRBV4-3 | TRBD1 | TGCGCCAGCAGCGAGGGGACAGGGGGTACGGGGAATCAGCCCCAGCATTTT | CASSEGTGGTGNQPQHF
NA | TRBJ2-2 | TRBV18 | NA | TGTGCCAGTGCCAACCTCGGGGAGCTGTTTTTT | CASANLGELFF
once | TRBJ2-1 | TRBV7-8 | NA | TGTGCCAGCAGCCAAGAACGCGCGAACTACAATGAGCAGTTCTTC | CASSQERANYNEQFF
NA | TRBJ2-1 | TRBV5-1 | NA | TGCGCCAGCAGCCCCCCCCGGCCCACCTACAATGAGCAGTTCTTC | CASSPPRPTYNEQFF